Reported below is one T cell receptor (beta chain). Its recognized antigen is unknown. No quality values exist for individual bases; no much larger clone is one base distant. The CDR3 numbers 14 residues from cysteine through phenylalanine. Of all the DNA, just the CDR3 is kept, 42 bases in frame from base 1. Cut back by 5 bases and 4 bases, the V and J ends lie 14 bases apart. These data belong to a study of CD8 T cells in Susac syndrome (dated by TCRdb to the late 2010s). Regarding the research as a whole: The study used repertoire sequencing to test whether antigen drove CD8+ T cell activation and differentiation in Susac syndrome.

The investigation overall reported the following: The TCR sequencing and HLA analysis was acknowledged to have included a relatively small number of individuals.

Peripheral blood CD8+ and CD4+ T cells from healthy donors, Susac syndrome patients and multiple sclerosis patients were profiled by high-throughput TCR beta sequencing. Treatment-naive patients with stable or active relapsing-remitting disease fulfilling revised McDonald criteria were used as multiple sclerosis controls. Bulk CD8+ and CD4+ T cells were purified magnetically by negative isolation, whereas CD8+ TEMRA cells were enriched by FACS. Blood was collected in EDTA tubes and processed within 24 hours, with PBMCs isolated through density gradient centrifugation. PBMCs destined for TCR sequencing were cryopreserved in liquid nitrogen and later thawed in a 37 °C water bath. Purity of sorted or isolated CD4+, CD8+ and CD8+ TEMRA cells was at least 90%. RNA was extracted using the RNeasy kit, and roughly 0.5 to 1 ug of the RNA was reverse transcribed with random hexamers. The immunoSEQ multiplex PCR assay, which covers 54 Vbeta and 13 Jbeta segments, was used to amplify TCR beta CDR3 regions. Bias from PCR amplification was corrected by using a synthetic template baseline for primer optimization and for computational correction. The authors processed their data as follows. Only productive sequences were kept, with reads annotated to V, D and J genes according to IMGT and analyzed in immunoSEQ Analyzer. To calculate clonality, Shannon entropy was normalized by log2 of the number of productive unique sequences and then subtracted from one. Public and private clones were assessed among the 100 most prevalent clones of each patient and control. Clones were defined as Susac-specific if absent from the healthy and MS cohorts, from 1052 published viral clones and from other ImmuneACCESS disease sequences. TCRdb trimmed public reads at Q25 via fastp, called clones via MiXCR and kept in-frame beta chains. For every CDR3 protein sequence, its rows merge into one entry that carries the most common genes and DNA. The V and J calls follow TCRdb's processing rather than the paper's. This sample holds roughly 180,000 distinct CDR3 sequences; 90% to 95% were observed only once. The ten largest clones capture under 0.095% of the sample.

The clonotype comes from a human donor with multiple sclerosis. The chain is encoded by TRBV12-3 or TRBV12-4 joined to TRBJ1-1; TRBD1 is perhaps the D gene, given 5 matching bases. Material for sequencing was CD4+ T cells from PBMCs. The CDR3: CASSGRDGVTEAFF. The DNA is as follows: TGTGCCAGCAGTGGGCGGGACGGGGTCACTGAAGCTTTCTTT.